The entry that follows covers one T cell receptor (beta chain) sequence. Its antigen is unidentified. A multiplex PCR was run with 60 Vbeta primers and 13 Jbeta primers. TCRdb keeps only in-frame clones here, not all; method: immunoSEQ multiplex PCR. The data hold roughly 99,000 clones, with 73% observed a single time. The data are from a study of cytomegalovirus exposure and HLA in healthy donors. Study-wide results and caveats: With DRB1 most and HLA-C fewest, TCR association rates differed between HLA loci in a later analysis. Other equally common chains were less clonally expanded than HLA-associated TCR beta chains, a later analysis showed. Among the sequence variants, a highly shared cluster was likely an artifact of sequencing.

This CDR3 is built from 17 residues. Germline V gives CDR1 LNHDA, CDR2 SQIVND (reference sequence). V shed 3 bases and J shed 2 bases, with 17 bases lying between them. J is TRBJ1-5 and V is TRBV19; no clear D. The receptor was derived from a young man in good health and CMV-seronegative. What was sequenced was PBMCs. CDR3 nucleotide sequence: TGTGCCAGTAGTATGAGCTACGGGGTTGCGGGCAATCAGCCCCAGCATTTT. Translating it yields CASSMSYGVAGNQPQHF. Drawing the rest from reference TRBV19 and TRBJ1-5, the complete variable domain is DGGITQSPKYLFRKEGQNVTLSCEQNLNHDAMYWYRQDPGQGLRLIYYSQIVNDFQKGDIAEGYSVSREKKESFPLTVTSAQKNPTAFYLCASSMSYGVAGNQPQHFGDGTRLSIL.